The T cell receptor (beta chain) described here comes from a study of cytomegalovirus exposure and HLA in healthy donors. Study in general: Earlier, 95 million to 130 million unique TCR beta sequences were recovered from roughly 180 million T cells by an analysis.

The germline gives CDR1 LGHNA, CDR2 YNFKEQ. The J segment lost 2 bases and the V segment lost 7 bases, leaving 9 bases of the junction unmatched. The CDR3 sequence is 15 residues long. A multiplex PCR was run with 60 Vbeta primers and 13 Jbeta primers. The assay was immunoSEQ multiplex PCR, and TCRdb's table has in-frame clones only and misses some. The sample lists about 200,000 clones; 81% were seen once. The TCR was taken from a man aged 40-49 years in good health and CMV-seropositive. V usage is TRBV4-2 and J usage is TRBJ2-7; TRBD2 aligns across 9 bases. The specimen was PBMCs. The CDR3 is CASTSGTLLPYEQYF. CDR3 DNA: TGTGCCAGCACTAGCGGGACTCTATTACCCTACGAGCAGTACTTC.